Reported below is one T cell receptor beta chain. The target antigen is unknown. These data originate in a study of tumor and adjacent non-tumor tissue in lung cancer. As for the study in general: Each sample yielded around 4.2 million productive TCRbeta reads on average.

Overall study findings and caveats: Top 100 clones took a larger repertoire share in normal lung. Tumor TCR diversity, when higher, was linked to shorter survival.

The CDR3 runs 17 residues. The germline V and J ends were trimmed by 5 bases and 0 bases, with 17 bases remaining between them. CDR1 is SGHAT, CDR2 FQNNGV, per germline. No cell sorting was done before RNA was extracted from the tissue. Donors were chemotherapy-naive, newly diagnosed lung cancer surgical patients in China, August–late 2014. Three rounds of nested PCR, following a modified ARM-PCR protocol, produced the TCRbeta library. MiXCR, applied by TCRdb to the multiplex PCR reads, yields one record per CDR3 protein. The table has 200,000 to 250,000 distinct CDR3 sequences, 71% seen once. Source material: lung tumor tissue. The chain couples TRBV11-2 to TRBJ2-1; no definite D call. This sequence originates from a man aged 55 to 70 with non-small cell lung cancer. The CDR3 DNA reads TGTGCCAGCAGCCCACCCGGTCCAGTCTCCTCCTACAATGAGCAGTTCTTC. This codes for CASSPPGPVSSYNEQFF. The full variable domain, in which reference TRBV11-2 and TRBJ2-1 provide the parts outside the CDR3, is EAGVAQSPRYKIIEKRQSVAFWCNPISGHATLYWYQQILGQGPKLLIQFQNNGVVDDSQLPKDRFSAERLKGVDSTLKIQPAKLEDSAVYLCASSPPGPVSSYNEQFFGPGTRLTVL.